The 11 T cell receptor beta chains in this list originate from one sample, sequenced in a study of T-cell reconstitution after alpha-beta-depleted transplantation in children. As it was prepared, the TCRbeta library received unique molecular identifiers. TCRdb used MiXCR to reprocess the PCR reads, holding one entry per CDR3 protein. Of roughly 340,000 distinct CDR3 sequences listed, around 15% are singletons. The material was PBMCs, mostly from graft donor cells, obtained 360 days after TCRalphabeta/CD19-depleted stem cell transplant. The receptor set was obtained from a male patient between 2 and 10 years old who had a stem cell transplant for acute lymphoblastic leukemia, so the T cells may come from the graft donor.

This chain uses TRBV6-5 with TRBJ1-3; D uncertain. V was clipped by 1 base and J by 0 bases, with 7 bases between them. The germline gives CDR1 MNHEY, CDR2 SVGAGI. The CDR3 runs 15 residues. CDR3 DNA sequence: TGTGCCAGCAGTTACTTGGGGAACTCTGGAAACACCATATATTTT. Amino acid sequence: CASSYLGNSGNTIYF.

This clonotype was seen ten or more times. The V and J genes are TRBV9 and TRBJ2-1, with TRBD2 matching 8 bases. This CDR3 is 15 amino acids long. Trimming took 0 bases from V and 4 from J; bases not matched to a gene: 3. Germline lookup yields CDR1 SGDLS and CDR2 YYNGEE. The CDR3 region is CASSVVAGGYNEQFF. The CDR3 DNA reads as TGTGCCAGCAGCGTAGTTGCGGGAGGTTACAATGAGCAGTTCTTC.

This clonotype showed up many times. In DNA form, the CDR3 reads TGTGCCAGCAGCCAAGTAGGGGAAGGGGCGAACACTGAAGCTTTCTTT. Amino acid sequence: CASSQVGEGANTEAFF. The chain employs TRBV4-2 and TRBJ1-1, with a possible D match to TRBD1 (5 bases). V lost 1 base and J 1 base, leaving 13 bases between the germline ends. Germline V gene sequence: CDR1 LGHNA, CDR2 YNFKEQ. CDR3 length: 16 amino acids.

Here the CDR3 reads CASSLERVSYEQYF. CDR3 sequence (DNA): TGTGCCAGCAGCTTAGAAAGGGTGTCCTACGAGCAGTACTTC. The rearrangement uses TRBV7-2 and TRBJ2-7; D is undetermined. V was shortened by 1 base and J by 1 base, with 8 bases between the two germline ends. The CDR3 contains 14 residues. CDR1 is SGHTA and CDR2 is FQGNSA in the germline V gene.

In its sample, this clonotype was seen a few times. The chain uses TRBV7-2 and TRBJ2-1, with 7 bases identical to TRBD1. The CDR3 contains 13 residues. Trimming removed 6 bases from V and 7 bases from J; junction bases left unmatched: 6. Germline lookup yields CDR1 SGHTA and CDR2 FQGNSA. CDR3: CASSRDRENEQFF. The CDR3 DNA reads as TGTGCCAGCAGTCGTGACAGGGAAAATGAGCAGTTCTTC.

This chain joins TRBV10-3 and TRBJ2-5; tentatively, D is TRBD1 or TRBD2 (5 bases each). The CDR3 is made up of 15 amino acids. V lost 6 bases, J lost 3 bases, and 17 bases lay in between. Germline CDR1 is ENHRY and CDR2 is SYGVKD. The CDR3 nucleotides read TGTGCCATCAGCCTCTCGGGGCAGGGTGAAGAGACCCAGTACTTC. Protein sequence: CAISLSGQGEETQYF.

There are a few counts of this clonotype. This chain uses TRBV7-9 with TRBJ2-2, with a possible D match to TRBD1 (6 bases). CDR1 is SEHNR, CDR2 FQNEAQ, per germline (reference sequence). The CDR3 is 17 residues long. Trimming left V 8 bases short and J 3 bases short, with 22 bases between. The CDR3 protein is CASERSWGQLYTGELFF. In DNA form, the CDR3 reads TGTGCCAGCGAACGATCCTGGGGGCAGCTATACACCGGGGAGCTGTTTTTT.

The gene calls are TRBV6-2 or TRBV6-3 and TRBJ2-7, with 8 bases that match TRBD2. CDR1 and CDR2 from the germline V gene are MNHEY and SVGEGT. The V segment lost 6 bases and the J segment 2 bases; nucleotides outside the gene matches: 6. The CDR3 sequence is 14 residues long. CDR3 in DNA: TGTGCCAGCAGAAACCCGGGAGGGGCCTACGAGCAGTACTTC. Amino acid sequence: CASRNPGGAYEQYF.

J is TRBJ1-1 and V is TRBV4-3; D not certain. The germline V gene has CDR1 LGHNA and CDR2 YSLEER. V lost 8 bases and J lost 0, with 10 bases in between. This CDR3 is 13 amino acids long. The CDR3 reads CASADLLNTEAFF. CDR3 sequence (DNA): TGCGCCAGCGCAGACTTACTGAACACTGAAGCTTTCTTT.

This clonotype appeared once. A much larger clone lies one base from this, so it may be a read error. This CDR3 is CSARALKGVWIYEQYF. The DNA for the CDR3 is TGCAGCGCCCGAGCCCTAAAGGGGGTCTGGATTTACGAGCAGTACTTC. This chain joins TRBV29-1 and TRBJ2-7; possibly TRBD1 for D (6 bases). Looked up from germline, CDR1 is SQVTM and CDR2 is ANQGSEA. V was clipped by 7 bases and J by 4 bases, with 26 bases between them. CDR3 length: 16 amino acids.

This clonotype has ten or more counts. This chain joins TRBV12-3 or TRBV12-4 and TRBJ2-7; perhaps TRBD2 as D (6 bases). The CDR3 loop spans 15 amino acids. Trimming stripped 8 bases from V and 6 bases from J, with 23 bases between. The CDR3 DNA reads TGTGCCAGCGGCTGGGGCGGGACTCAGCTTGGCGAGCAGTACTTC. This sequence encodes CASGWGGTQLGEQYF.